The clone carrying this TCR beta chain was picked up a small number of times. What it binds is not known. These data come from a study of T-cell reconstitution after alpha-beta-depleted transplantation in children. This CDR3 spans 13 amino acids. CDR1 is SGHTA and CDR2 is FQGNSA in the germline V gene. Trimming shortened V by 6 bases and J by 1 base, and 10 bases separated the two germline ends. The authors prepared the TCRbeta library with unique molecular identifiers. Using its own MiXCR run on the PCR reads, TCRdb lists one record per CDR3 protein. The repertoire holds 90,000 to 150,000 distinct CDR3 sequences, with roughly 23% as singletons. Study-wide findings and caveats: T cells produced anew were the main source of T-cell counts and diversity one year after transplant.

Sequences were derived from PBMCs, mostly from graft donor cells, sampled 180 days after TCRalphabeta/CD19-depleted stem cell transplant. The source of this sequence is a male patient aged 2-10 years who had a stem cell transplant for chronic granulomatous disease, so the T cells may come from the graft donor. V gene TRBV7-2 combines with J gene TRBJ2-7; no clear D gene. CDR3 nucleotide sequence: TGTGCCAGCAGATCGGCGAGTTCCTACGAGCAGTACTTC. Its translation is CASRSASSYEQYF. The complete variable domain, with remaining parts taken from reference TRBV7-2 and TRBJ2-7, reads GAGVSQSPSNKVTEKGKDVELRCDPISGHTALYWYRQSLGQGLEFLIYFQGNSAPDKSGLPSDRFSAERTGGSVSTLTIQRTQQEDSAVYLCASRSASSYEQYFGPGTRLTVT.